This T cell receptor beta chain was recovered during a study of blood T cell repertoires in COVID-19. Study details: Sites in the United States, Italy and Spain provided acute and convalescent COVID-19 samples. Sample material is recorded as cDNA or gDNA derived from T cells, B-cell-depleted T cells, or PBMCs.

Sequenced by immunoSEQ multiplex PCR; TCRdb stores in-frame clones only, minus some. The sample yields about 75,000 clones, 70% to 90% seen once. This CDR3 is 17 amino acids long. Germline-derived CDR1 and CDR2 are LGHNA and YSLEER. The V gene end was trimmed by 1 base and the J gene end by 2 bases; junction bases not matched to a gene: 5. The receptor comes from a human donor in a cohort sampled during active COVID-19. The genes are TRBV4-3 and TRBJ2-5; TRBD2 agrees at 12 bases. Sequencing was carried out using peripheral blood. CDR3 sequence (DNA): TGCGCCAGCAGCCAAGGCTCTCTAGCGGGGGGGCAAGAGACCCAGTACTTC. Residues: CASSQGSLAGGQETQYF.